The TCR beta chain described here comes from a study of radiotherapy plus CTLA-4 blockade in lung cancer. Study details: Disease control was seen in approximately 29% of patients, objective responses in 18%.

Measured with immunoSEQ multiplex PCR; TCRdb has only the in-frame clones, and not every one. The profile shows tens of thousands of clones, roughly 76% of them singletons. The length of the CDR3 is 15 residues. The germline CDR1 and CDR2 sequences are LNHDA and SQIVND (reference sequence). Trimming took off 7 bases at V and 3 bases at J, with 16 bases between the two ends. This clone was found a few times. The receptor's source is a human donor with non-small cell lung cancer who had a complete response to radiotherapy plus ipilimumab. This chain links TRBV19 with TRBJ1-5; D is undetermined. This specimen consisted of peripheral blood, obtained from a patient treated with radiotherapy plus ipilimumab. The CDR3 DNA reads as TGTGCCAGTACTCCCACGTCGGGTTTCAATCAGCCCCAGCATTTT. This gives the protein CASTPTSGFNQPQHF.